The T cell receptor (beta chain) under discussion was sequenced for a study of molecular identifiers for immune sequencing clone quantification. TCRdb reprocessed the PCR reads via MiXCR and lists one record per CDR3 protein. Of under 600,000 distinct CDR3 sequences in the sample, about 25% were seen once. CDR1 DFQATT and CDR2 SNEGSKA come from the germline V gene (reference sequence). The CDR3 is made up of 16 amino acids. The V end was cut by 5 bases, the J end by 0 bases, with 20 bases between. This clonotype showed up just a few times. Sequencing was carried out using naive CD8+ T cells from blood, with Jurkat cell RNA spiked in. The sample's subset: FACS-sorted CD8+CD4-CCR7+CD45RA+ naive T cells. The origin of this receptor is a human donor in good health. Some libraries in this study had Jurkat cell RNA spiked in. This chain links TRBV20-1 with TRBJ2-7, with D perhaps TRBD2 (6 bases). This CDR3 reads CSAGSGPKQISYEQYF. The CDR3 nucleotides read TGCAGTGCTGGTAGCGGCCCAAAACAGATCTCCTACGAGCAGTACTTC.